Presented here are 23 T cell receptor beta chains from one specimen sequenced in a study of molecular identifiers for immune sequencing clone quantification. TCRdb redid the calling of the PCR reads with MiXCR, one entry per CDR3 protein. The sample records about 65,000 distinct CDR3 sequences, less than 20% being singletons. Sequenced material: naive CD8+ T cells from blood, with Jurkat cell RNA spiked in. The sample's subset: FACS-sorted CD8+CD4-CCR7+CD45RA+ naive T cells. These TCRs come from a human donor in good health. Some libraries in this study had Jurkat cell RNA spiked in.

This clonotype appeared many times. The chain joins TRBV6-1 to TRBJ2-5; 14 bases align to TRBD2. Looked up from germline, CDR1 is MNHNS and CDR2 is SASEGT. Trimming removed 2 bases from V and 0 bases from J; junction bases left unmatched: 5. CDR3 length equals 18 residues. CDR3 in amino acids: CASSESGLAGVYQETQYF. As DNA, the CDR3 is TGTGCCAGCAGTGAATCGGGACTAGCGGGAGTGTACCAAGAGACCCAGTACTTC.

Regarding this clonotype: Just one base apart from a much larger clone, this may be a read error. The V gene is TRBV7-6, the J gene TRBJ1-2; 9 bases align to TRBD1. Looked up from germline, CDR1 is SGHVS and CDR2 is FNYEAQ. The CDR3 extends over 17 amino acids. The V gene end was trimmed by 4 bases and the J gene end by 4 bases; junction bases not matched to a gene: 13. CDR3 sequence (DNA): TGTGCCAGCAGCTCAGGGGAGGGACAGGGAGAGGGCTATGGCTACACCTTC. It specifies CASSSGEGQGEGYGYTF. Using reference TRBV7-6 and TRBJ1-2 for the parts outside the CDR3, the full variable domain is GAGVSQSPRYKVTKRGQDVALRCDPISGHVSLYWYRQALGQGPEFLTYFNYEAQQDKSGLPNDRFSAERPEGSISTLTIQRTEQRDSAMYRCASSSGEGQGEGYGYTFGSGTRLTVV.

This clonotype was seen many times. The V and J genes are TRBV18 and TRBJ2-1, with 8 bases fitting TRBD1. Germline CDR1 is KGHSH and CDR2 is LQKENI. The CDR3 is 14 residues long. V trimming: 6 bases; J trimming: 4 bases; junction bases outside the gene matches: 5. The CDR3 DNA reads TGTGCCAGCTCTTTCCGGGACAGGTACAATGAGCAGTTCTTC. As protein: CASSFRDRYNEQFF.

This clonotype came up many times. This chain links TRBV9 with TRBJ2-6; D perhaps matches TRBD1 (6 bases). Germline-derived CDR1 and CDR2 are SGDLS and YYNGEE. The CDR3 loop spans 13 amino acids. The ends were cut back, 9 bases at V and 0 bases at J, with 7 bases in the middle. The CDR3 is CATRGSGANVLTF. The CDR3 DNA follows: TGTGCCACCAGGGGCTCTGGGGCCAACGTCCTGACTTTC.

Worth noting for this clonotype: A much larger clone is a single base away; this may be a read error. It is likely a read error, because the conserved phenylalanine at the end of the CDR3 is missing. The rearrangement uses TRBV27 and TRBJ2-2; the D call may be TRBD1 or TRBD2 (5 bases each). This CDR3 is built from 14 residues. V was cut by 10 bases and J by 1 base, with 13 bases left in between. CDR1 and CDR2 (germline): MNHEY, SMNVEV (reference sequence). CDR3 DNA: TGTGCCACCGGGGCGGGCTTGAACACCGGGGAGCTGTTTTCT. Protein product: CATGAGLNTGELFS.

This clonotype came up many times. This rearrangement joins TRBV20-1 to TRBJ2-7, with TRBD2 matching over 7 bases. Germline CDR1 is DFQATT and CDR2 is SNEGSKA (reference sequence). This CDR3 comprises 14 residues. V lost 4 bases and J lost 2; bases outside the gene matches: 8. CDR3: CSAIQTSKTYEQYF. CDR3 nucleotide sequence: TGCAGTGCTATCCAGACTAGCAAGACCTACGAGCAGTACTTC.

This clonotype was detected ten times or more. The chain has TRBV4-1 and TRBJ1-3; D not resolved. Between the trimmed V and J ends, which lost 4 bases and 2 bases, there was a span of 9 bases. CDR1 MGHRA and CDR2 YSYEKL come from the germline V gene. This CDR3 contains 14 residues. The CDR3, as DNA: TGCGCCAGCAGCCCATACAGTCCTGGAAACACCATATATTTT. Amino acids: CASSPYSPGNTIYF.

CDR3 protein: CAWTPDRGRYDEQFF. The CDR3 nucleotides are TGTGCCTGGACCCCGGACAGGGGGCGTTATGATGAGCAGTTCTTC. V usage is TRBV30 and J usage is TRBJ2-1, with TRBD1 identical over 11 bases. The CDR3 consists of 15 residues. CDR1 is GTSNPN and CDR2 is SVGIG in the germline V gene (reference sequence). V was clipped by 4 bases and J by 8 bases; unmatched bases: 10.

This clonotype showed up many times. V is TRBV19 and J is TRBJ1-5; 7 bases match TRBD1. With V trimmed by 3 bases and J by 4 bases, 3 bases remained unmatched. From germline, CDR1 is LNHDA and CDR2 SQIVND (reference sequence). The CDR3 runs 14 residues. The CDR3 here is CASSMWDSNQPQHF. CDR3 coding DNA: TGTGCCAGTAGTATGTGGGACAGTAATCAGCCCCAGCATTTT.

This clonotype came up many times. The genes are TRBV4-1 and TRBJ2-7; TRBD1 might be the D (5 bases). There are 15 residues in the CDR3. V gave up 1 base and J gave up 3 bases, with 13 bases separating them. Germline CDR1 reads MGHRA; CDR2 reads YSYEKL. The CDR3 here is CASSQVPGLVYEQYF. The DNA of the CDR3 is TGCGCCAGCAGCCAAGTTCCAGGGCTAGTCTACGAGCAGTACTTC.

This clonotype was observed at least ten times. The CDR3 loop reads CALDRESYNEQFF. The CDR3 coding sequence is TGTGCCTTGGACAGGGAGAGCTACAATGAGCAGTTCTTC. The rearrangement uses TRBV30 and TRBJ2-1, with 8 bases lining up with TRBD1. There are 13 residues in the CDR3. Germline V CDR1 and CDR2: GTSNPN, SVGIG (reference sequence). Trimming removed 7 bases from V and 3 bases from J; junction bases left unmatched: 5.

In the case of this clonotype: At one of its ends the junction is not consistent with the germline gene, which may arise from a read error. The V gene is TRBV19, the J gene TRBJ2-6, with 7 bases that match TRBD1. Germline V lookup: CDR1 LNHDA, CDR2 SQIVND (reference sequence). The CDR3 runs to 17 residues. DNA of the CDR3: TGTGCCAGTAGTATCTACGGGGACAGCTTTGGGGCCAACGCCCTGACTTTC. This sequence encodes CASSIYGDSFGANALTF. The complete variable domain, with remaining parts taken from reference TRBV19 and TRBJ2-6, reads DGGITQSPKYLFRKEGQNVTLSCEQNLNHDAMYWYRQDPGQGLRLIYYSQIVNDFQKGDIAEGYSVSREKKESFPLTVTSAQKNPTAFYLCASSIYGDSFGANALTFGAGSRLTVL.

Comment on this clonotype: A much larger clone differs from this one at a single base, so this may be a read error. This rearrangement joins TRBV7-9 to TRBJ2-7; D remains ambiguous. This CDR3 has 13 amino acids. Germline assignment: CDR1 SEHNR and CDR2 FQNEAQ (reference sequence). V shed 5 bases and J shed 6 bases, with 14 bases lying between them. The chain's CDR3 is CASSPGTPCEQYF. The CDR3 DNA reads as TGTGCCAGCAGCCCCGGTACGCCGTGCGAGCAGTACTTC.

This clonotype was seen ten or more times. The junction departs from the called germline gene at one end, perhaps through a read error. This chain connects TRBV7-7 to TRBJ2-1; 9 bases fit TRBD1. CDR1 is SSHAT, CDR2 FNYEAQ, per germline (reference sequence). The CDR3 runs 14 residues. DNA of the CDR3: TGTGCTAGCAGCTTAGAGTACAGGGGGCATGAGCAGTTCTTC. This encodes CASSLEYRGHEQFF.

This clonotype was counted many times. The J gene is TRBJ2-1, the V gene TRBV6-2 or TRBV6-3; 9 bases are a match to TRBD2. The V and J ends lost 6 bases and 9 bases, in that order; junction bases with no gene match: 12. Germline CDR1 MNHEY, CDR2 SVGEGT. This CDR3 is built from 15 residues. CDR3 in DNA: TGTGCCAGCAGCTATCCTCTAGCGGGAAGCGGTGAGCAGTTCTTC. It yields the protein CASSYPLAGSGEQFF.

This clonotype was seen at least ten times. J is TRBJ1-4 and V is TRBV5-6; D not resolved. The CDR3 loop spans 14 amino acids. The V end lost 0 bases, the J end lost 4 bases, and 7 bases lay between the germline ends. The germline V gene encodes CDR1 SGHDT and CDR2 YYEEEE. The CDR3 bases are TGTGCCAGCAGCTTGGGGGCCCATAATGAAAAACTGTTTTTT. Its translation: CASSLGAHNEKLFF.

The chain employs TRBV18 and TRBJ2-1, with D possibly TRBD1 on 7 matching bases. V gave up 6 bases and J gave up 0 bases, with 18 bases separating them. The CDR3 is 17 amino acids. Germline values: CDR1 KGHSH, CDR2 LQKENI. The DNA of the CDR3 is TGTGCCAGCTCCCCCCGGGGGACAGCGAGCTCCTACAATGAGCAGTTCTTC. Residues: CASSPRGTASSYNEQFF. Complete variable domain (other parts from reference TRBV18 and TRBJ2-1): NAGVMQNPRHLVRRRGQEARLRCSPMKGHSHVYWYRQLPEEGLKFMVYLQKENIIDESGMPKERFSAEFPKEGPSILRIQQVVRGDSAAYFCASSPRGTASSYNEQFFGPGTRLTVL.

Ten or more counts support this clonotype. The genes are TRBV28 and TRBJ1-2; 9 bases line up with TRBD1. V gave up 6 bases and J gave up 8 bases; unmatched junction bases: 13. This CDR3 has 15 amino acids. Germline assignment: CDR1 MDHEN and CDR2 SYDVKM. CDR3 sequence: CASRDELQGARGYTF. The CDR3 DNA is TGTGCCAGCAGGGATGAACTACAGGGGGCGCGAGGCTACACCTTC.

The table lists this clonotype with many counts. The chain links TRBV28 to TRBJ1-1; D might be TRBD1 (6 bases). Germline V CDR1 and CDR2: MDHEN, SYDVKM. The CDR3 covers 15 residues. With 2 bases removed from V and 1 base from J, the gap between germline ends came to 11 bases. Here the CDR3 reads CASSLEAGANTEAFF. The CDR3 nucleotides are TGTGCCAGCAGTTTAGAGGCAGGGGCGAACACTGAAGCTTTCTTT.

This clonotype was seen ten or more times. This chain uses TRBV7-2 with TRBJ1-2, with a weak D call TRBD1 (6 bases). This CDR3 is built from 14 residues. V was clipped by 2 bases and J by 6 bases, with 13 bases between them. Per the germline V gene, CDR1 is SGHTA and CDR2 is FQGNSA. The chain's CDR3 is CASSLFPGADGYTF. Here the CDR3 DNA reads TGTGCCAGCAGCTTATTTCCGGGGGCAGATGGCTACACCTTC.

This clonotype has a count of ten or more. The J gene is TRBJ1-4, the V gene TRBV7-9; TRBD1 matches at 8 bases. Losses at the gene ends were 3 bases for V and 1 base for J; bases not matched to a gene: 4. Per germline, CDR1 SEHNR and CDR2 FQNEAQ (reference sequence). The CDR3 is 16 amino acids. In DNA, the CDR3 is TGTGCCAGCAGCTTCCCCAGGGGGCTAACTAATGAAAAACTGTTTTTT. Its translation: CASSFPRGLTNEKLFF.

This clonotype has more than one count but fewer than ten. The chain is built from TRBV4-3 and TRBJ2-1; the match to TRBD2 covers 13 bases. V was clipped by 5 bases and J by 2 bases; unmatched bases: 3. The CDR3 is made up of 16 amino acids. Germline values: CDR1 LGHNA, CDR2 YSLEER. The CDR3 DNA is TGCGCCAGCAGCACCGGACTAGCGGGAGCCTACAATGAGCAGTTCTTC. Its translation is CASSTGLAGAYNEQFF.

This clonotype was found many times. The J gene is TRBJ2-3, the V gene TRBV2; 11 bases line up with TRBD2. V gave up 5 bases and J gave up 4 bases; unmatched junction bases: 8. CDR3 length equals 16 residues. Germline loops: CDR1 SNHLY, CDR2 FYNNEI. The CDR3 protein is CASSNVAGGPPDTQYF. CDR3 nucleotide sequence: TGTGCCAGCAGTAACGTAGCGGGAGGGCCCCCAGATACGCAGTATTTT.